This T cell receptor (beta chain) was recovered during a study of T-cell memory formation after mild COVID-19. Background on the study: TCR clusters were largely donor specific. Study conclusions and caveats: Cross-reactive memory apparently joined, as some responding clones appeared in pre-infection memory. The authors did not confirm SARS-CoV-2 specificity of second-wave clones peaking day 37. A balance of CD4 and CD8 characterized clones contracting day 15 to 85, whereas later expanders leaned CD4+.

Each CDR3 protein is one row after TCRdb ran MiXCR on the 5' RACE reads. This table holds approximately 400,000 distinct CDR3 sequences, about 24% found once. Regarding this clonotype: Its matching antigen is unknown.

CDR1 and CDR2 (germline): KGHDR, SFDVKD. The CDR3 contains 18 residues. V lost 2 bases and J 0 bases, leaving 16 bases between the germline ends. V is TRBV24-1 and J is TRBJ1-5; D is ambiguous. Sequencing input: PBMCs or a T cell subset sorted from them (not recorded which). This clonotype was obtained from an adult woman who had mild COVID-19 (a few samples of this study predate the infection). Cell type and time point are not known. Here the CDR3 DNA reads TGTGCCACCAGTGATTCTCCTTCGCGGAGTAATAGCAATCAGCCCCAGCATTTT. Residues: CATSDSPSRSNSNQPQHF.